This TCR beta chain was identified during a study of cytomegalovirus exposure and HLA in healthy donors. About the research overall: The approximately 710 first-cohort repertoires and the approximately 110 validation repertoires shared the same platform, a later analysis reported.

As to this clone: Its specificity is unknown.

Overall study findings and caveats: Cytomegalovirus status was reportedly diagnosed by the classifier with high sensitivity and specificity. A subsequent analysis found that TCR clusters from the first cohort also tended to co-occur in the roughly 120 validation repertoires, with about 93% of cluster scores above 0.

Germline assignment: CDR1 MNHNS and CDR2 SASEGT. This CDR3 has 12 residues. Trimming removed 1 base at V and 5 bases at J, with 5 bases between. TCRdb's table, derived via immunoSEQ multiplex PCR, lists solely in-frame clones and lacks some. Seen here are roughly 200,000 clones, more than 65% observed once, and the top ten hold approximately 3%. The sequencing sample was made of PBMCs. The V call is TRBV6-1, the J call TRBJ2-5, with D hard to call. The sequence was collected from a woman under 30 in good health and CMV-seropositive. The CDR3 sequence: CASSEVRETQYF. In DNA form, the CDR3 reads TGTGCCAGCAGTGAAGTCCGGGAGACCCAGTACTTC.